This TCR beta chain was sequenced for a study of T-cell reconstitution after alpha-beta-depleted transplantation in children. This clonotype was recorded at least ten times. Unique molecular identifiers were incorporated during preparation of the TCRbeta library. TCRdb re-called the PCR reads through MiXCR, storing one row per CDR3 protein. The repertoire holds about 130,000 distinct CDR3 sequences, 8.5% to 10% seen once, with about 25% in the top ten. V shed 4 bases and J 7 bases; nucleotides not matched to a gene: 7. The CDR3 is 15 residues long. The sequenced sample was PBMCs, mostly from graft donor cells, obtained 180 days after TCRalphabeta/CD19-depleted stem cell transplant. The chain joins TRBV12-3 or TRBV12-4 to TRBJ1-5, with 10 bases lining up with TRBD1. The receptor comes from a girl under three years old who had a stem cell transplant for combined immunodeficiency, so the T cells may come from the graft donor. The CDR3 coding sequence is TGTGCCAGCAGTTCGGCGGGACAGGGGAGACAGCCCCAGCATTTT. Translation: CASSSAGQGRQPQHF.